The 30 T cell receptor beta chains in this list originate from one sample, sequenced in a study of blood T cell repertoires in COVID-19. Clones were read by immunoSEQ multiplex PCR, and TCRdb kept only the in-frame ones, dropping some. The sample holds 250,000 to 300,000 clones, roughly 80% seen once. The sample was PBMCs or T cells enriched from blood (not recorded which). The origin of the receptors is a man aged 50 to 59 who had recovered from COVID-19.

This clone occurred a few times. The J gene is TRBJ2-7, the V gene TRBV5-1; 8 bases line up with TRBD2. V gave up 4 bases and J gave up 3 bases; unmatched junction bases: 9. Germline assignment: CDR1 SGHRS and CDR2 YFSETQ. The CDR3 runs to 15 residues. This CDR3 is CASSGGSGGRYEQYF. DNA for the CDR3: TGCGCCAGCAGCGGAGGCAGCGGGGGCCGCTACGAGCAGTACTTC.

The CDR3 region has the DNA TGTGCCAGCAGTTACTCGATAGCGGGAATGGATACGCAGTATTTT. It is translated as CASSYSIAGMDTQYF. This chain connects TRBV6-5 to TRBJ2-3; 8 positions agree with TRBD2. Germline assignment: CDR1 MNHEY and CDR2 SVGAGI. V was pared by 0 bases and J by 6 bases, with 5 bases of the junction left unmatched. The CDR3 is 15 residues long.

The chain recombines TRBV27 with TRBJ2-7, with 7 bases lining up with TRBD1. The ends lost 5 bases at V and 1 base at J; junction bases unmatched: 11. Looked up from germline, CDR1 is MNHEY and CDR2 is SMNVEV (reference sequence). The length of the CDR3 is 16 residues. CDR3: CASSPSSGTVSYEQYF. Here the CDR3 DNA reads TGTGCCAGCAGTCCATCCTCCGGGACAGTGTCCTACGAGCAGTACTTC.

The chain has TRBV10-2 and TRBJ1-5; D might be TRBD1 (6 bases). This CDR3 region has 14 residues. Germline CDR1 is WSHSY and CDR2 is SAAADI. The ends were cut back, 6 bases at V and 3 bases at J, with 12 bases in the middle. The CDR3 DNA follows: TGCGCCAGCAGACTCACAGGGTCCAATCAGCCCCAGCATTTT. It encodes CASRLTGSNQPQHF.

The table lists this clone with a count of one. The chain carries TRBV2 and TRBJ2-7; D is perhaps TRBD2 (5 bases). The CDR3 has 13 residues. CDR1 is SNHLY and CDR2 is FYNNEI in the germline V gene. Trimming pared 4 bases from V and 0 bases from J, leaving 7 bases between. In DNA, the CDR3 is TGTGCCAGCAGTGGGACTGTCTCCTACGAGCAGTACTTC. Translation gives CASSGTVSYEQYF.

The chain links TRBV9 to TRBJ1-2; weak D call: TRBD1 (6 bases). Germline V CDR1 and CDR2: SGDLS, YYNGEE. Trimming removed 6 bases at V and 8 bases at J, with 11 bases between. The CDR3 totals 11 residues. This chain's CDR3 is CASTTGRGYTF. CDR3 DNA sequence: TGTGCCAGCACGACAGGAAGGGGCTACACCTTC.

The chain combines TRBV18 with TRBJ2-7; 8 bases agree with TRBD1. Germline values: CDR1 KGHSH, CDR2 LQKENI. The CDR3 consists of 14 residues. The V and J ends lost 9 bases and 0 bases, in that order; junction bases with no gene match: 7. The CDR3: CASSRDRISYEQYF. The DNA of the CDR3 is TGTGCCAGTTCCCGGGACAGGATCTCCTACGAGCAGTACTTC.

This chain joins TRBV30 and TRBJ1-4, with TRBD1 matching over 12 bases. V dropped 6 bases and J dropped 8; count of bases not matched to a gene: 7. This CDR3 region has 14 residues. Germline CDR1 is GTSNPN and CDR2 is SVGIG (reference sequence). The CDR3: CACTRGTGGEKLFF. CDR3 sequence (DNA): TGTGCCTGTACACGGGGGACAGGGGGCGAAAAACTGTTTTTT.

This clone was detected only once. This chain links TRBV2 with TRBJ1-5; D not certain. The germline CDR1 and CDR2 sequences are SNHLY and FYNNEI. Trimming left V 5 bases short and J 0 bases short, with 8 bases between. The CDR3 extends over 14 amino acids. The DNA for the CDR3 is TGTGCCAGCAGTTTGACAAATAGCAATCAGCCCCAGCATTTT. Its protein product is CASSLTNSNQPQHF.

The rearrangement links TRBV19 to TRBJ1-4; D may be TRBD1 (6 bases). The CDR3 is 14 amino acids. CDR1 and CDR2 (germline): LNHDA, SQIVND (reference sequence). Trimming removed 7 bases from V and 8 bases from J, with 17 bases in between. CDR3 protein: CASTPAGAKEKLFF. CDR3 DNA: TGTGCCAGTACCCCCGCGGGGGCGAAAGAAAAACTGTTTTTT.

In regard to this clone: Additional DNA sequences in this sample encode the identical CDR3. The chain recombines TRBV12-5 with TRBJ2-5; 7 bases match TRBD1. The V segment lost 1 base and the J segment 5 bases; nucleotides outside the gene matches: 4. The length of the CDR3 is 14 residues. The germline V gene encodes CDR1 LGHNT and CDR2 FRNRAP. The CDR3 region is CASGLGQGGETQYF. CDR3 coding DNA: TGTGCTAGTGGTTTGGGACAGGGTGGGGAGACCCAGTACTTC.

The chain links TRBV3-1 (or the pseudogene TRBV3-2) to TRBJ2-1; TRBD2 matches at 16 bases. CDR3 length: 20 residues. Losses at the gene ends were 2 bases for V and 10 bases for J; bases not matched to a gene: 17. The germline gives CDR1 LGHDT, CDR2 YNNKEL (reference sequence). Here the CDR3 reads CASSQQGPRGLAGGYREQFF. CDR3 nucleotide sequence: TGTGCCAGCAGCCAACAAGGGCCGAGGGGACTAGCGGGAGGGTACCGCGAGCAGTTCTTC.

This clone was recorded once. The chain uses TRBV9 and TRBJ2-3; 8 bases are shared with TRBD1. CDR3 length: 15 amino acids. Germline V gene data show CDR1 as SGDLS and CDR2 as YYNGEE. After removal of 7 bases from V and 0 bases from J, the junction contained 7 bases not matched to a gene. CDR3 sequence: CASRQGATSTDTQYF. In DNA, the CDR3 is TGTGCCAGCCGTCAGGGGGCTACTAGCACAGATACGCAGTATTTT.

The rearrangement uses TRBV7-2 and TRBJ2-7, with 7 bases fitting TRBD2. With 5 bases clipped from V and 7 bases from J, the junction kept 14 bases outside the gene matches. CDR3 length equals 15 residues. Germline CDR1 reads SGHTA; CDR2 reads FQGNSA. The CDR3 region is CASSPAGTRGDEQYF. CDR3 nucleotides: TGTGCCAGCAGCCCCGCCGGGACCCGGGGGGATGAGCAGTACTTC.

The CDR3 loop reads CASSILGGAGTDTQYF. In DNA, the CDR3 is TGTGCCAGTAGTATACTGGGCGGGGCTGGCACAGATACGCAGTATTTT. The V call is TRBV19, the J call TRBJ2-3, with D maybe TRBD2 (6 bases). This CDR3 contains 16 residues. The V and J ends lost 2 bases and 1 base respectively, with 13 bases between them. Germline values: CDR1 LNHDA, CDR2 SQIVND (reference sequence).

The rearrangement links TRBV27 to TRBJ2-1, with 8 bases fitting TRBD2. Trimming cost V 2 bases and J 7 bases; bases outside gene matches: 4. Germline V gene data show CDR1 as MNHEY and CDR2 as SMNVEV (reference sequence). The CDR3 contains 14 residues. The CDR3: CASSLAGGPNEQFF. CDR3 DNA sequence: TGTGCCAGCAGTTTAGCGGGGGGCCCTAATGAGCAGTTCTTC.

The CDR3 is CASLTTGGWEGKPQHF. The CDR3 nucleotides are TGTGCCAGCCTCACTACAGGGGGATGGGAAGGGAAGCCCCAGCATTTT. The J gene is TRBJ1-5, the V gene TRBV28; TRBD1 matches at 8 bases. Germline trimming cut 8 bases from V and 8 bases from J; bases unmatched to any gene: 17. Germline V gives CDR1 MDHEN, CDR2 SYDVKM. This CDR3 is built from 16 residues.

This CDR3 is CATSDGRVSRSNQPQHF. In DNA, the CDR3 is TGTGCCACCAGTGACGGCAGGGTTAGTCGGAGCAATCAGCCCCAGCATTTT. The genes are TRBV24-1 and TRBJ1-5; D perhaps matches TRBD1 (5 bases). The V gene lost 4 bases and the J gene lost 1 base, with 16 bases spanning the gap. Germline CDR1 reads KGHDR; CDR2 reads SFDVKD. The length of the CDR3 is 17 residues.

DNA of the CDR3: TGTGCCAGCAGCGTAGTTGGACTCCCCACAGATACGCAGTATTTT. The encoded protein is CASSVVGLPTDTQYF. The genes are TRBV9 and TRBJ2-3, with a possible D match to TRBD2 (5 bases). V lost 0 bases and J lost 2, with 10 bases in between. The V gene's germline CDR1 is SGDLS and CDR2 YYNGEE. The CDR3 has 15 amino acids.

The chain recombines TRBV9 with TRBJ2-3; TRBD2 aligns across 12 bases. This CDR3 is 21 amino acids long. Germline V gene lookup returns CDR1 SGDLS and CDR2 YYNGEE. V was pared by 0 bases and J by 3 bases, with 17 bases of the junction left unmatched. The CDR3 spells CASSVGPPPSGGVRGTDTQYF. The DNA for the CDR3 is TGTGCCAGCAGCGTAGGGCCCCCTCCTAGCGGGGGGGTAAGGGGAACAGATACGCAGTATTTT.

The chain joins TRBV13 to TRBJ2-1; 9 bases align to TRBD1. V trimming: 6 bases; J trimming: 8 bases; junction bases outside the gene matches: 17. The CDR3 runs to 17 residues. CDR1 is PRHDT, CDR2 FYEKMQ, per germline (reference sequence). The CDR3 is CASRPTGGWSRADEQFF. The DNA for the CDR3 is TGTGCCAGCAGGCCCACAGGGGGCTGGAGTAGGGCGGATGAGCAGTTCTTC.

CDR3 sequence: CATSTRTSGSREQYF. CDR3 DNA sequence: TGTGCCACCAGCACTAGGACTAGCGGGAGTCGGGAGCAGTACTTC. V usage is TRBV15 and J usage is TRBJ2-7; 13 bases match TRBD2. CDR1 and CDR2 from the germline V gene are LNHNV and YYDKDF (reference sequence). J lost 7 bases, V lost 4 bases, and 7 bases had no gene match. The length of the CDR3 is 15 residues.

Notes on this clone: In the same sample, other DNA sequences code for this CDR3. The chain joins TRBV7-9 to TRBJ2-7; D remains unclear. The CDR3 totals 13 residues. Germline-derived CDR1 and CDR2 are SEHNR and FQNEAQ (reference sequence). V gave up 5 bases and J gave up 7 bases, with 15 bases separating them. The CDR3 is CASSRGDLYEQYF. The CDR3 bases are TGTGCCAGCAGCCGAGGAGATCTCTATGAGCAGTACTTC.

The chain joins TRBV5-1 to TRBJ2-7; 8 bases line up with TRBD1. V was pared by 0 bases and J by 3 bases, with 2 bases of the junction left unmatched. This CDR3 spans 14 amino acids. Germline CDR1 and CDR2: SGHRS and YFSETQ. The chain's CDR3 is CASSLAGQGYEQYF. The CDR3 DNA reads TGCGCCAGCAGCTTGGCCGGACAGGGCTACGAGCAGTACTTC.

In nucleotides, the CDR3 is TGTGCCAGTAGTATAGATTTCTCTAGCGGCTACACCTTC. The encoded protein is CASSIDFSSGYTF. This rearrangement joins TRBV19 to TRBJ1-2; D remains unclear. The CDR3 spans 13 residues. The V and J ends lost 0 bases and 8 bases respectively, with 10 bases between them. Germline V lookup: CDR1 LNHDA, CDR2 SQIVND (reference sequence).

The chain has TRBV9 and TRBJ2-7; D is possibly TRBD2 (5 bases). Between the trimmed V and J ends, which lost 3 bases and 2 bases, there was a span of 9 bases. This CDR3 comprises 13 residues. Germline V CDR1 and CDR2: SGDLS, YYNGEE. CDR3 loop: CASSARDAYEQYF. DNA of the CDR3: TGTGCCAGCAGCGCACGGGATGCCTACGAGCAGTACTTC.

The chain combines TRBV10-1 with TRBJ1-1; 8 nucleotides agree with TRBD1. The V segment lost 6 bases and the J segment 4 bases; nucleotides outside the gene matches: 4. This CDR3 has 13 amino acids. Germline loops: CDR1 WNHNN, CDR2 SYGVQD (reference sequence). CDR3 DNA: TGCGCCAGCAGGGGACAGGCGTCCACTGAAGCTTTCTTT. As protein: CASRGQASTEAFF.

This clone is a singleton in its sample. The J gene is TRBJ2-1, the V gene TRBV2; D is undetermined. V was cut by 1 base and J by 0 bases, with 4 bases left in between. Per germline, CDR1 SNHLY and CDR2 FYNNEI. The CDR3 is 14 residues long. The CDR3 sequence is CASSEVFSYNEQFF. For the CDR3, the DNA is TGTGCCAGCAGTGAAGTCTTCTCCTACAATGAGCAGTTCTTC.

This chain joins TRBV7-9 and TRBJ2-7; 9 nucleotides align to TRBD2. V trimming: 6 bases; J trimming: 3 bases; junction bases outside the gene matches: 6. The CDR3 totals 14 residues. Germline values: CDR1 SEHNR, CDR2 FQNEAQ (reference sequence). CDR3 DNA: TGTGCCAGCAGGAGCGGGGGGAGAGGCTACGAGCAGTACTTC. Translated, it gives CASRSGGRGYEQYF.

The gene calls are TRBV24-1 and TRBJ2-5, with 7 nucleotides matching TRBD1. This CDR3 is 16 amino acids long. Unmatched junction bases numbered 8, after V lost 3 bases and J lost 2 bases. CDR1 KGHDR and CDR2 SFDVKD come from the germline V gene. CDR3 nucleotides: TGTGCCACCAGTGATGTCCCGGGACAGATGCAAGAGACCCAGTACTTC. This sequence encodes CATSDVPGQMQETQYF.